Here is one T cell receptor (beta chain) with its context. Original handling: For nucleated cells, counts were estimated from reference gene primer amplification. Clones were sequenced by immunoSEQ multiplex PCR, and TCRdb holds only the in-frame ones, with some missing. V and J calls and clone size are those listed in that table; D and trimming were worked out from the DNA. Among approximately 270,000 clones listed, 80% to 90% were seen once. The J segment lost 8 bases and the V segment lost 0 bases, leaving 11 bases of the junction unmatched. The germline gives CDR1 MGHRA, CDR2 YSYEKL. This CDR3 is 17 amino acids long. Self-reported history from a screening survey and questionnaire set each donor's cohort. This entry belongs to a study of blood T cell repertoires in COVID-19.

Material: PBMCs or T cells enriched from blood (not recorded which). The chain links TRBV4-1 to TRBJ2-1, with 9 nucleotides matching TRBD2. This TCR was recovered from a woman aged 50 to 60 who had recovered from COVID-19. CDR3 coding DNA: TGCGCCAGCAGCCAAGATCTGGGTTTAGCGGGAGAAGATGAGCAGTTCTTC. Amino acid sequence: CASSQDLGLAGEDEQFF.